This record covers a single T cell receptor beta chain. The method was immunoSEQ multiplex PCR; TCRdb's version includes in-frame clones alone and lacks a portion of them. Of tens of thousands of clones listed, roughly 89% are singletons. This sample stems from a study of OX40 agonist ivuxolimab in advanced cancers. Study details: As their treatment, patients were administered ivuxolimab, an agonistic anti-OX40 (CD134) antibody.

CDR3 length equals 13 residues. Trimming stripped 3 bases from V and 6 bases from J, with 14 bases between. The germline V gene has CDR1 GTSNPN and CDR2 SVGIG (reference sequence). The timepoints at which blood was sampled were baseline, cycle 4 day 1, and cycle 7 day 1. The material was CD4+ or CD8+ T cells sorted from blood, obtained in a trial of the OX40 agonist ivuxolimab. The sequence was obtained from an adult with an advanced solid tumor such as melanoma, head and neck, liver or kidney cancer. This sequence joins TRBV30 and TRBJ1-2, with D tentatively TRBD1 (5 bases). The CDR3 reads CAWSRGRENGYTF. In DNA form, the CDR3 reads TGTGCCTGGAGCCGGGGACGAGAGAATGGCTACACCTTC.